Listed below are T cell receptor beta chains from one sample, sequenced in a study of blood T cells in healthy people across ages. TCRdb ran MiXCR on the 5' RACE reads and lists one entry per CDR3 protein. The top ten clones hold roughly 10% of a sample with 800,000 to 950,000 distinct CDR3 sequences, about 29% of them seen once. These data were also reused for a study on T cells of mothers and their children.

Sequencing was performed on blood. The receptors were gathered from a middle-aged woman in good health. Both conserved end residues are part of each CDR3. The order of the fields is CDR3 DNA, CDR3 protein, clone size, D gene, J gene, V gene. A D gene is named only where the DNA matches it firmly. The listing skips clone size in some rows; elsewhere it reads once, few, many or a size class.

TGTGCCAGCAGCCAACGTCTTAACCTGGGCCGGGGGGCCAGGAATGAGCAGTTCTTC,CASSQRLNLGRGARNEQFF,.,.,TRBJ2-1,TRBV3-1
TGCGCCAGCAAAGCCTCTGGGGCCAACGCCCTGACTTTC,CASKASGANALTF,few,.,TRBJ2-6,TRBV5-1
TGTGCCAGCACCCCAAGTGGGCAGGTACTAACAGATACGCAGTATTTT,CASTPSGQVLTDTQYF,.,.,TRBJ2-3,TRBV7-2
TGTGCCAGCAGAGGACAGGGAGGTCGCACAGATACGCAGTATTTT,CASRGQGGRTDTQYF,.,TRBD1,TRBJ2-3,TRBV2
TGTGCCAGCAGCATGAGACAGTACAATGAGCAGTACTTC,CASSMRQYNEQYF,.,.,TRBJ2-4,TRBV5-5
TGTGCCAGCAGCTTATCTTGGTCAGGGCCTTACCAAGAGACCCAGTACTTC,CASSLSWSGPYQETQYF,few,.,TRBJ2-5,TRBV11-2
TGTGCCAGCAGCTTACCTAGACAGAGCTCTGGGGCCAACGTCCTGACTTTC,CASSLPRQSSGANVLTF,many,.,TRBJ2-6,TRBV5-5
TGTGCCAGCAGCCCGTCTCGCACAGATACGCAGTATTTT,CASSPSRTDTQYF,many,.,TRBJ2-3,TRBV7-8
TGCAGTGCCACCGTCGGGGCAGGGGGCGCGAAGACCCAGTTCTTT,CSATVGAGGAKTQFF,.,TRBD1,TRBJ2-1,TRBV20-1
TGTGCCAGCAGCCAGGATAATAACCAAGAGACCCAGTACTTC,CASSQDNNQETQYF,.,.,TRBJ2-5,TRBV7-2
TGTGCCAGCAGCTTGTCTGGGGCGTCCTATGGCTACACCTTC,CASSLSGASYGYTF,.,.,TRBJ1-2,TRBV5-6
TGTGCCAGCAGCCTCGGAGGGGTCTCTAATGAAAAACTGTTTTTT,CASSLGGVSNEKLFF,.,.,TRBJ1-4,TRBV7-2
TGTGCCAGCAGGAAATCAGGGGATAGCAATCAGCCCCAGCATTTT,CASRKSGDSNQPQHF,.,.,TRBJ1-5,TRBV12-3/TRBV12-4
TGCGCCAGCAGCCAAGGCGTAGGGGGCTTAAGGGAGCAGTACTTC,CASSQGVGGLREQYF,few,TRBD1,TRBJ2-5,TRBV4-1
TGTGCCGGGCAGGGGAACACCGGGGAGCTGTTTTTT,CAGQGNTGELFF,.,.,TRBJ2-2,TRBV28
TGTGCCACCAGCAGCCCTTGGAAACAGGGTGGCGAGTACTTC,CATSSPWKQGGEYF,few,.,TRBJ2-4,TRBV15
TGTGCCAGTAGTATAGTTAGCCACAATGAGCAGTTCTTC,CASSIVSHNEQFF,.,.,TRBJ2-1,TRBV19
TGTGCCAGCAGCGCACTTATGAACACTGAAGCTTTCTTT,CASSALMNTEAFF,.,.,TRBJ1-1,TRBV2
TGCAGTGCTAGAGATATAACTAGCGGGAGTAATGAGCAGTTCTTC,CSARDITSGSNEQFF,.,TRBD2,TRBJ2-1,TRBV20-1
TGTGCCAGCAGTTCTCCACCCCAGGGAGGGAATGAGCAGTTCTTC,CASSSPPQGGNEQFF,few,TRBD2,TRBJ2-1,TRBV12-3/TRBV12-4
TGTGCCAGCACGCCCCTTTTGAACTCCTACGAGCAGTACTTC,CASTPLLNSYEQYF,once,.,TRBJ2-7,TRBV7-8
TGTGCCAGCAGGCCTCCGGGACAGCCCTACGAGCAGTACTTC,CASRPPGQPYEQYF,.,TRBD1,TRBJ2-7,TRBV6-5
TGTGCCAGCAGTTACTCGGACCTCCTCACTGAAGCTTTCTTT,CASSYSDLLTEAFF,.,.,TRBJ1-1,TRBV6-5
TGCAGCGTTGAGTTTCAGGGAGGGGATACGCAGTATTTT,CSVEFQGGDTQYF,few,TRBD2,TRBJ2-3,TRBV29-1
TGCAGCGGTCGTATAGGCTACAATGAGCAGTTCTTC,CSGRIGYNEQFF,many,.,TRBJ2-1,TRBV29-1
TGTGCCAGCATGGGGGTCGGGGGCTCCTACGAGCAGTACTTC,CASMGVGGSYEQYF,many,.,TRBJ2-7,TRBV2
TGCAGTGCTAGAGATAGTATGGTAGCGGGGGTTTTGGCAGATACGCAGTATTTT,CSARDSMVAGVLADTQYF,few,TRBD2,TRBJ2-3,TRBV20-1
TGTGCCAGCACGGGTGTGTACGAGCAGTACTTC,CASTGVYEQYF,many,.,TRBJ2-7,TRBV27
TGTGCCAGCAGTCCGGGGTCGGCGAACACCGGGGAGCTGTTTTTT,CASSPGSANTGELFF,.,.,TRBJ2-2,TRBV28
TGCGCCAGCAGCCCCCTAGCGGGGTATTCGGCAGATACGCAGTATTTT,CASSPLAGYSADTQYF,.,TRBD2,TRBJ2-3,TRBV5-1
TGCGCCAGCAGCCAAGACCCCCTAGCGGGAACGACAGATACGCAGTATTTT,CASSQDPLAGTTDTQYF,few,TRBD2,TRBJ2-3,TRBV4-1
TGTGCCAGCAGCCAACCCGGGAGGGTCCACGAGCAGTACTTC,CASSQPGRVHEQYF,.,TRBD2,TRBJ2-7,TRBV3-1
TGTGCCAGCAATTCCCGGGGTAAGGGCGGGAATGAGCAGTTCTTC,CASNSRGKGGNEQFF,.,.,TRBJ2-1,TRBV12-3/TRBV12-4
TGTGCCAGCAGCTTAGCGGGGGGTAACAATGAGCAGTTCTTC,CASSLAGGNNEQFF,many,TRBD2,TRBJ2-1,TRBV5-1
TGTGCCAGCAGCACTAGGGGGGCTAGCGGGGGGACCCTACAAGAGACCCAGTACTTC,CASSTRGASGGTLQETQYF,.,TRBD2,TRBJ2-5,TRBV7-2
TGTGCCAGCAGCTTAGGGTCAGGGGCAGCAAACTATGGCTACACCTTC,CASSLGSGAANYGYTF,.,.,TRBJ1-2,TRBV7-9
TGTGCCAGCAGCTTCCTCGGCCCCAGCTCCTACAATGAGCAGTTCTTC,CASSFLGPSSYNEQFF,.,.,TRBJ2-1,TRBV11-2
TGTGCCAGCACCCCTGTTGGGGGGTACTATGGCTACACCTTC,CASTPVGGYYGYTF,.,.,TRBJ1-2,TRBV2
TGTGCTAGCGCTAGCGGGGTCACAGATACGCAGTATTTT,CASASGVTDTQYF,.,TRBD2,TRBJ2-3,TRBV7-7
TGCGCCAGCAGCCAAGCCCGACAGGGGACCTACGAGCAGTTCTTC,CASSQARQGTYEQFF,.,TRBD1,TRBJ2-1,TRBV4-1
TGCGCCAGCAGCTTGGAAGGGCCCCACGAGCTGTACTTC,CASSLEGPHELYF,.,.,TRBJ2-7,TRBV5-1
TGTGCCAGCAGCGGGAGACAGGGGGCAGGTGAGCAGTTCTTC,CASSGRQGAGEQFF,.,TRBD1,TRBJ2-1,TRBV9
TGTGCCACGGGAGGACTTTCCATATCGGATACGCAGTATTTT,CATGGLSISDTQYF,.,TRBD2,TRBJ2-3,TRBV10-3
TGCAGCGTTGATATGGGGCCGGGCGAGCAGTACTTC,CSVDMGPGEQYF,many,.,TRBJ2-7,TRBV29-1
TGCAGCGTTGAGGCCCCAGGGACGAGGGAGACCCAGTACTTC,CSVEAPGTRETQYF,many,.,TRBJ2-5,TRBV29-1
TGTGCCACCAGCACCGGACTGAGCTATGGCTACACCTTC,CATSTGLSYGYTF,few,.,TRBJ1-2,TRBV15
TGCAGTGCTAGAGATCAAAGGGCGGTCACCTACAATGAGCAGTTCTTC,CSARDQRAVTYNEQFF,many,.,TRBJ2-1,TRBV20-1
TGCAGTGCGCGCACAGGCCGCCCAGGGAATGAGCAGTTCTTC,CSARTGRPGNEQFF,.,.,TRBJ2-1,TRBV20-1
TGTGCCAGCAGTTTATCTGGACGTCAGCCCCAGCATTTT,CASSLSGRQPQHF,few,.,TRBJ1-5,TRBV12-3/TRBV12-4
TGTGCCAGTAGCCCCCCCGGGTTCGCCAATGAGCAGTACTTC,CASSPPGFANEQYF,.,.,TRBJ2-7,TRBV28
TGTGCCAGCAGTTGGACAGAGGGTTTTGGACAGCCCCAGCATTTT,CASSWTEGFGQPQHF,.,.,TRBJ1-5,TRBV27
TGTGCCAGCAGCCGCCCCGGAAGCCAAGAGACCCAGTACTTC,CASSRPGSQETQYF,many,.,TRBJ2-5,TRBV7-2
TGCGCCAGCAGCCCCCATTCCGGCAGGGACGAGCAGTACTTC,CASSPHSGRDEQYF,many,.,TRBJ2-7,TRBV4-1